This TCR beta chain derives from a study of cytomegalovirus exposure and HLA in healthy donors. Trimming removed 3 bases from V and 3 bases from J, with 12 bases in between. The CDR3 loop spans 15 amino acids. Germline values: CDR1 MNHEY, CDR2 SMNVEV (reference sequence). Study observations and caveats: Common viral pathogens were later found to be apparently linked to several of the most significant clusters.

Note on this clone: What it binds is not known.

The PCR contained 60 Vbeta and 13 Jbeta primers. The assay was immunoSEQ multiplex PCR, and TCRdb's table has in-frame clones only and misses some. The table records 170,000 or so clones, less than 90% of them present only once. Sequenced input: PBMCs. This chain links TRBV27 with TRBJ1-5, with D possibly matching TRBD1 (5 bases). This clonotype was obtained from a man between 18 and 35 years old in good health and CMV-seronegative. The CDR3 loop is CASSLRRTNNQPQHF. The DNA of the CDR3 is TGTGCCAGCAGTTTGAGGCGGACAAACAATCAGCCCCAGCATTTT.